Below are 2 T cell receptor beta chains sequenced from a single sample in a study of blood T cell repertoires in COVID-19. This table comes from immunoSEQ multiplex PCR, and its TCRdb copy is limited to in-frame clones, with some not included. The table includes approximately 89,000 clones, 85% detected once. The material sequenced was peripheral blood. These TCRs come from a woman aged 70-85 years with acute or convalescent COVID-19.

This clone was counted between two and nine times. The genes are TRBV7-9 and TRBJ1-1, with no clear D. Germline assignment: CDR1 SEHNR and CDR2 FQNEAQ (reference sequence). The CDR3 is 14 residues long. V was shortened by 1 base and J by 1 base, with 7 bases between the two germline ends. The CDR3: CASSLEAANTEAFF. The CDR3 DNA reads TGTGCCAGCAGCTTAGAAGCCGCGAACACTGAAGCTTTCTTT.

As regards this clone: No DNA is shown, since the ends of the CDR3 on it are uncertain; the CDR3 is the one TCRdb lists. This chain links TRBV27 with TRBJ1-2; the D call in the table, TRBD1, was not verified against the DNA. Germline V gene lookup returns CDR1 MNHEY and CDR2 SMNVEV (reference sequence). Termini included, the CDR3 measures 16 amino acids. CDR3 sequence: CASSTSTGEPLYGYTF.